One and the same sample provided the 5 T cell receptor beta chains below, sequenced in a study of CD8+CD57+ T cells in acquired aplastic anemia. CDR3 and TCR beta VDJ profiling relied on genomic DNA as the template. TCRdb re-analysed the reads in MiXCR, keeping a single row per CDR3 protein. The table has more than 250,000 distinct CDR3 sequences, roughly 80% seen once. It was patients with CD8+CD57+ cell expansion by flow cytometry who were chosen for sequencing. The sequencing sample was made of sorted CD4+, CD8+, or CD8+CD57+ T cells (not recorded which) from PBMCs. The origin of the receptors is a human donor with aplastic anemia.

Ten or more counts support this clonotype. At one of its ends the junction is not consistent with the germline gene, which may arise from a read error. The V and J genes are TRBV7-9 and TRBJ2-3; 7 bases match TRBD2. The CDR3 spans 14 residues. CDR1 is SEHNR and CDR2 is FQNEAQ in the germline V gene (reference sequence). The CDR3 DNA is TGTGCCAGCAGCTTGGGGGAGGGCGGCTATAATTCACCCTTT. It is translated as CASSLGEGGYNSPF.

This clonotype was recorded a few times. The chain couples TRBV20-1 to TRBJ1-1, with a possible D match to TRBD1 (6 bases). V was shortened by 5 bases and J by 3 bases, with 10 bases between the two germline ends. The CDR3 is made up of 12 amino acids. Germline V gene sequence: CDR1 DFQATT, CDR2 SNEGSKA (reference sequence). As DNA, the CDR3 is TGCAGTGCTTCGAAGGGGGACACTGAAGCTTTCTTT. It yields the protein CSASKGDTEAFF.

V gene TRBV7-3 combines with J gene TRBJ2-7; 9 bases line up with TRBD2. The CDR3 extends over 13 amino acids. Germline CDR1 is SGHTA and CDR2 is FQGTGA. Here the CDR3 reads CASSSSGTRPCIV. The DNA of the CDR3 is TGTGCCAGCAGTTCTAGCGGGACCCGGCCATGTATCGTC.

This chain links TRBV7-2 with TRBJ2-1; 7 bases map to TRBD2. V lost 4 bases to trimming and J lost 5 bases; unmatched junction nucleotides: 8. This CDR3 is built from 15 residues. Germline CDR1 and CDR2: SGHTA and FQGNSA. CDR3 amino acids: CASSWEGGANNEQFF. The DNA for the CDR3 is TGTGCCAGCAGCTGGGAGGGCGGAGCCAACAATGAGCAGTTCTTC. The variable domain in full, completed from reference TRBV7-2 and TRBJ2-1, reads GAGVSQSPSNKVTEKGKDVELRCDPISGHTALYWYRQSLGQGLEFLIYFQGNSAPDKSGLPSDRFSAERTGGSVSTLTIQRTQQEDSAVYLCASSWEGGANNEQFFGPGTRLTVL.

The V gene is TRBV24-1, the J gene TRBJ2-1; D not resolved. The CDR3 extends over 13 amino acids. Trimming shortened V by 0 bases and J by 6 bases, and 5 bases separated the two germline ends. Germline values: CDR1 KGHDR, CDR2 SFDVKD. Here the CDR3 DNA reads TGTGCCACCAGTGATTTGCTGGGCAATGAGCAGTTCTTC. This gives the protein CATSDLLGNEQFF.